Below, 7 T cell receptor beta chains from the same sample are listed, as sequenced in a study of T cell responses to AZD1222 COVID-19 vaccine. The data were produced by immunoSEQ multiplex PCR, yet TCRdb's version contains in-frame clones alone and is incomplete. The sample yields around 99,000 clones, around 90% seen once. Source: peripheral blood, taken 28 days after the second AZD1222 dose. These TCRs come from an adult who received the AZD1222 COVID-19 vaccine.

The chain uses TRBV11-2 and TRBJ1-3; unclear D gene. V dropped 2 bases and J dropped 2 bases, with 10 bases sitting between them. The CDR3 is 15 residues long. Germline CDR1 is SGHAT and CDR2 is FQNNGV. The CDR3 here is CASSLSVVPGNTIYF. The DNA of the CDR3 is TGTGCCAGCAGCTTAAGCGTTGTGCCTGGAAACACCATATATTTT.

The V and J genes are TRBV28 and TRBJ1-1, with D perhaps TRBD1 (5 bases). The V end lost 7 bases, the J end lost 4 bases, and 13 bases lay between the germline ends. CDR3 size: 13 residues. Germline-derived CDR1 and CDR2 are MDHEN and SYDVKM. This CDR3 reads CASTGWGSTEAFF. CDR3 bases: TGTGCCAGCACCGGGTGGGGGAGCACTGAAGCTTTCTTT.

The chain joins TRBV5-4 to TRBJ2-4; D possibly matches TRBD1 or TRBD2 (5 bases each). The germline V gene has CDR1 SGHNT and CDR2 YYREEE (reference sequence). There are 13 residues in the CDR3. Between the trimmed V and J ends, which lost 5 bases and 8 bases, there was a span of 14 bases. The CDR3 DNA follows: TGTGCCAGCAGTCTACAGATGGGGGACATTCAGTACTTC. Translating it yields CASSLQMGDIQYF.

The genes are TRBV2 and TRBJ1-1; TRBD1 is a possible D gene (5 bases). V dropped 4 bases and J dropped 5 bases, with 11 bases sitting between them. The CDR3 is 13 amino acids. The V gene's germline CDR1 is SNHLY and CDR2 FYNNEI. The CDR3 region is CASSGQEGTEAFF. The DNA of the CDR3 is TGTGCCAGCAGTGGCCAGGAGGGGACTGAAGCTTTCTTT.

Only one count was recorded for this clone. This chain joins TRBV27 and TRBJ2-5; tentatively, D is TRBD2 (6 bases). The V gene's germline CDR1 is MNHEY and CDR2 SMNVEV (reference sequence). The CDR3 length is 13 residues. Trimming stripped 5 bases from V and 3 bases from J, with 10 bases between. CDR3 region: CASSPGAEETQYF. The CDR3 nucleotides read TGTGCCAGCAGTCCGGGAGCCGAAGAGACCCAGTACTTC.

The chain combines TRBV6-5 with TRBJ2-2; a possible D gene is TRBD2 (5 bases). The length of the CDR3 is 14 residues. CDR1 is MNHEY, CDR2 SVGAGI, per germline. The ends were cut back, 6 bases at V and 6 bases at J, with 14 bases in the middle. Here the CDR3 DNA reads TGTGCCAGCAGACACTTTGGGGAGCCCGGGGAGCTGTTTTTT. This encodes CASRHFGEPGELFF.

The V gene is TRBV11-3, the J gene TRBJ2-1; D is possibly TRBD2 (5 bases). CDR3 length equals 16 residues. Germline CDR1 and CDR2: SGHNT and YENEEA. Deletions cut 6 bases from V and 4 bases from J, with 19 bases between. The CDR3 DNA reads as TGTGCCAGCAGTTACGGATCCAGCGGCCAATACAATGAGCAGTTCTTC. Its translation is CASSYGSSGQYNEQFF.